A selection of T cell receptor beta chains follows, all from one sample in a study of blood T cell repertoires in COVID-19. Assay: immunoSEQ multiplex PCR; the TCRdb copy retains only in-frame clones and omits some. This table has a few hundred thousand clones, approximately 85% appearing once. Sequenced: PBMCs or T cells enriched from blood (not recorded which). These receptor sequences come from a woman younger than 45 who had recovered from COVID-19. CDR3s include the opening cysteine and the closing phenylalanine or tryptophan. The D gene is left open where the match is weak. Clone size is stated in some rows and not others, as once, few, many or a class when expanded.

V	J	size	D	DNA	CDR3
TRBV27	TRBJ1-4	few	NA	TGTGCCAGCAGTTTATTTATGGGAGCGACTAATGAAAAACTGTTTTTT	CASSLFMGATNEKLFF
TRBV18	TRBJ2-3	NA	NA	TGTGCCAGCTCATCCGGGATGGGTATCTACACAGATACGCAGTATTTT	CASSSGMGIYTDTQYF
TRBV5-1	TRBJ1-6	few	TRBD1	TGCGCCAGCAGTTTCACAGGGGGCAATTCACCCCTCCACTTT	CASSFTGGNSPLHF
TRBV14	TRBJ2-7	NA	NA	TGTGCCAGCAGCCAAGTTTCTAGAGGCGAGCAGTACTTC	CASSQVSRGEQYF
TRBV5-1	TRBJ2-3	NA	NA	TGCGCCAGCAGCTTGGCTCGCGGCCCCACAGATACGCAGTATTTT	CASSLARGPTDTQYF
TRBV7-8	TRBJ2-1	once	TRBD2	TGTGCCAGCAGCCCTCCTGGGACTAGCACTCGGGAGCAGTTCTTC	CASSPPGTSTREQFF
TRBV4-2	TRBJ2-1	NA	NA	TGTGCCAGCAGCCCGGTGTTCCACAATGAGCAGTTCTTC	CASSPVFHNEQFF
TRBV19	TRBJ1-6	NA	NA	TGTGCCAGTAGTATGCTGGGGGCCTCACCCCTCCACTTT	CASSMLGASPLHF
TRBV9	TRBJ1-1	NA	NA	TGTGCCAGCAGCGAACAGGGCCTCACTGAAGCTTTCTTT	CASSEQGLTEAFF
TRBV5-5	TRBJ2-1	NA	TRBD2	TGTGCCAGCAGCTTATATAGCGGGAGGCTGATCAATGAGCAGTTCTTC	CASSLYSGRLINEQFF
TRBV14	TRBJ2-1	NA	NA	TGTGCCAGCAGCTCCAAAGCTTCTGGAGCGGTCCCCTACAATGAGCAGTTCTTC	CASSSKASGAVPYNEQFF
TRBV27	TRBJ2-4	NA	NA	TGTGCCAGCAGTCCACAGGCCGTGAGGAACATTCAGTACTTC	CASSPQAVRNIQYF
TRBV7-9	TRBJ2-3	NA	TRBD2	TGTGCCAGCAGCTTAGCGGCTAGCGGGTACACAGATACGCAGTATTTT	CASSLAASGYTDTQYF
TRBV11-3	TRBJ2-7	few	TRBD2	TGTGCCAGCAGCTTAGGAACTAGCGGGAGCGAGCAGTACTTC	CASSLGTSGSEQYF
TRBV6-5	TRBJ1-2	few	TRBD1	TGTGCCAGCAGTTCCCCGGGACAGGGGCAAATGGGTGGCTACACCTTC	CASSSPGQGQMGGYTF
TRBV4-2	TRBJ2-1	NA	TRBD2	TGTGCCAGCAGCCAAGAGACTAGCGGGAGCAATGAGCAGTTCTTC	CASSQETSGSNEQFF
TRBV7-9	TRBJ2-7	once	NA	TGTGCCAGCAGCTTAGCCCTTATGGGGAGCTCCTACGAGCAGTACTTC	CASSLALMGSSYEQYF
TRBV9	TRBJ2-7	NA	TRBD1	TGTGCCAGCAGCGCTAGCAGGGGGTACAACTCCTACGAGCAGTACTTC	CASSASRGYNSYEQYF
TRBV19	TRBJ2-2	NA	TRBD2	TGTGCCAGTAGTCACTCGGGTCCGGGACTAGCGGGAGGGCCTTGGTACACCGGGGAGCTGTTTTTT	CASSHSGPGLAGGPWYTGELFF
TRBV5-6	TRBJ1-5	NA	NA	TGTGCCAGCAGCTTGGCACAGAACAATCAGCCCCAGCATTTT	CASSLAQNNQPQHF
TRBV11-2	TRBJ2-7	NA	TRBD2	TGTGCCAGCAGCTTCCTACTAGCGGGGGACTCCTACGAGCAGTACTTC	CASSFLLAGDSYEQYF
TRBV10-3	TRBJ1-2	NA	TRBD1	TGTGCCATCAGAGGGGGCAGCGAAGGATTCTATGGCTACACCTTC	CAIRGGSEGFYGYTF
TRBV27	TRBJ1-6	NA	NA	TGTGCCAGCAGTTCCCGGCAGGGTCCCTCACCCCTCCACTTT	CASSSRQGPSPLHF
TRBV7-3	TRBJ1-1	NA	NA	TGTGCCAGCAGCTCCTCTTTGAACACTGAAGCTTTCTTT	CASSSSLNTEAFF
TRBV3-1/TRBV3-2	TRBJ1-6	NA	TRBD1	TGTGCCAGCAGCCTTGGACAGGGGCGGGCACCCCTCCACTTT	CASSLGQGRAPLHF
TRBV7-3	TRBJ2-3	NA	TRBD2	TGTGCCAGCAGCCCCTTAGCGGGAGGCCACACAGATACGCAGTATTTT	CASSPLAGGHTDTQYF
TRBV19	TRBJ2-7	NA	TRBD2	TGTGCCAGTAGTATACTTAGCGGGAGTCGATACGAGCAGTACTTC	CASSILSGSRYEQYF
TRBV4-1	TRBJ1-6	NA	NA	TGCGCCAGCAGCCACTGGTTCGAACAGTCAGATTCACCCCTCCACTTT	CASSHWFEQSDSPLHF
TRBV7-8	TRBJ1-1	NA	TRBD1	TGTGCCAGCAGCCCGCTACAGGGACAGGGGAACACTGAAGCTTTCTTT	CASSPLQGQGNTEAFF
TRBV4-1	TRBJ2-1	NA	NA	TGCGCCAGCAGCCAAGATTTAGCAGGGGGGTGGAATGAGCAGTTCTTC	CASSQDLAGGWNEQFF
TRBV29-1	TRBJ2-1	NA	NA	TGCAGCGTCCAACATTTCGACAATGAGCAGTTCTTC	CSVQHFDNEQFF
TRBV25-1	TRBJ1-4	NA	NA	TGTGCCAGCAGTGAATCCCAGGGCGTTAGGGTAGAAAAACTGTTTTTT	CASSESQGVRVEKLFF
TRBV5-4	TRBJ2-1	NA	TRBD1	TGTGCCAGCAGCCCCCCAGGGGGCATATACAATGAGCAGTTCTTC	CASSPPGGIYNEQFF
TRBV6-6	TRBJ1-2	NA	NA	TGTGCCAGCAACCCCCCGTGGGACATCAACTATGGCTACACCTTC	CASNPPWDINYGYTF
TRBV6-6	TRBJ2-7	NA	NA	TGTGCCAGCAGTTACTCGAGGGGGGGTCCCTACGAGCAGTACTTC	CASSYSRGGPYEQYF
TRBV6-5	TRBJ1-4	NA	TRBD1	TGTGCCAGCAGCCCGGACAGGGGTAATGAAAAACTGTTTTTT	CASSPDRGNEKLFF
TRBV5-8	TRBJ1-5	once	NA	TGTGCCAGCAGCTTGGCCCGGAGGCAGCCCCAGCATTTT	CASSLARRQPQHF
TRBV7-9	TRBJ1-2	NA	NA	TGTGCCAGCAGGTATAGGGGCCAGGACCCCTTTACCTATGGCTACACCTTC	CASRYRGQDPFTYGYTF
TRBV19	TRBJ1-5	NA	TRBD1	TGTGCCAGTAGTATATCCCCCGACAGGGCCAGCAATCAGCCCCAGCATTTT	CASSISPDRASNQPQHF
TRBV28	TRBJ2-3	NA	TRBD2	TGTGCCAGCAGTTTCCCACTAGCGGGAGACGATTCCGGGGCAGATACGCAGTATTTT	CASSFPLAGDDSGADTQYF
TRBV2	TRBJ1-4	NA	NA	TGTGCCAGCAATCGAGGGGGGGAGGATGAAAAACTGTTTTTT	CASNRGGEDEKLFF
TRBV28	TRBJ2-1	once	NA	TGTGCCAGCAGTCCCCCAGGAGGTCAGCAGTTCTTC	CASSPPGGQQFF
TRBV2	TRBJ1-2	NA	TRBD1	TGTGCCAGTTCGGGACAGGGGGAGGTTGGCTACACCTTC	CASSGQGEVGYTF